This T cell receptor beta chain was obtained from a study of cytomegalovirus exposure and HLA in healthy donors (dated by TCRdb to the late 2010s). For the wider study: An earlier analysis of several hundred of the donors reported under 300 Gb of sequence data and 95 million to 130 million unique TCR beta sequences obtained from approximately 180 million T cells. The T cell repertoires of 666 subjects were profiled by immunosequencing and related to cytomegalovirus serostatus. An early release covering about 600 HLA-typed donors comprised about 300 gigabases of sequencing data and 85 million or so unique TCR sequences. In the later analysis, no new phenotypic data were used to find candidate immune exposures; instead, reliance was placed on TCR beta sequences and their occurrence across donors. Donor age, sex, ethnicity and CMV serostatus were compiled together with the repertoire data. The study was designed to test whether signatures of past pathogen exposure could be identified by cataloging public T cell receptors. Among roughly 370 genotyped donors of the cohort, an average of approximately 230,000 unique TCR beta nucleotide sequences were sequenced per donor, roughly 20% of them non-productive. HLA typing included class I and class II loci at four-digit resolution. Genome-wide SNP genotypes for about 55% of the roughly 670 donors were used in a later genetic analysis, which treated that subset as a discovery cohort. To predict cytomegalovirus infection status, the study combined high-throughput TCR immunosequencing, statistical association of individual TCRs with disease status, and machine learning. Roughly five DR-DQ haplotypes were handled as single units for association and clustering, since linkage in the cohort was strong. The number of typed donors differed by locus: 629-630 for A, B, C, DRB1 and DQB1; approximately 520 for DQA1; 600 to 610 for DPA1; and about 450 for DPB1. In addition to the first cohort of 666 subjects, a separate validation cohort of 100 to 150 different subjects was used. All discovery cohort repertoires had been generated on a single sequencing platform. An earlier analysis of 450 to 750 of the donors used high-throughput TCR beta sequencing to judge whether each TCR beta V gene segment behaved as functional or pseudogenic. A later analysis re-analyzed previously published TCR beta repertoires from roughly 690 donors and added high-resolution HLA genotyping to study TCR occurrence patterns. The genetic ancestry cluster associated with self-reported Caucasian donors included roughly 84% of the approximately 410 genotyped donors. Findings and caveats that apply to the study as a whole: Assigning TCR associations to individual alleles was difficult when HLA alleles, especially DR and DQ, strongly co-occurred. Broadly in line with IMGT annotations, most TCR beta V segments showed up in productive rearrangements about 87% or about 30% of the time in an earlier analysis of roughly 590 of the donors. In a later analysis, HLA-associated TCR beta chains were found to be more clonally expanded and to have lower generation probabilities than equally common non-associated chains. Only TCR beta chains were sequenced in this cohort, and the absence of alpha or paired-chain data limited detectable features. A group of highly shared sequence variants was considered likely to be a technical artifact of the sequencing pipeline. The study listed 150 to 200 TCR beta chains as associated with cytomegalovirus. A later analysis found that TCR association rates varied across HLA loci, with DRB1 alleles showing the most associated TCRs and HLA-C alleles the fewest. In a later genetic analysis, fewer N-insertions in productive TCRs were reported among donors in an Asian-associated ancestry cluster than the roughly 640-donor mean. The authors suggested that the approach could potentially be generalized to other disease states and immunological phenotypes. According to a later analysis, parvovirus B19, influenza, CMV and Epstein-Barr virus appeared linked to several top co-occurrence clusters. Seventeen rarely observed V segments, including chromosome 9 orphons, were excluded from the earlier analysis of 550 to 700 of the donors because counts were too low. Correlated functional status among segregating V segments might reflect linkage disequilibrium, but an unknown experimental factor could not be ruled out. Presence/absence analyses assumed roughly uniform sequencing depth across donors, an assumption that may not hold. A few of the identified cytomegalovirus-associated TCR beta chains were confirmed in vitro to be specific for cytomegalovirus antigens. According to a later analysis, most CMV-associated TCR beta chains appeared to be HLA-restricted, and the HLA associations seemed to be driven largely by CMV exposure. A later genetic analysis associated a missense DCLRE1C variant with V-gene and J-gene trimming of TCR beta chains, and an independent cohort replicated the association. Because HLA typing was missing for some donors at each locus, association tests included only the typed subset. Most TCR sequences were seen in very few donors, while some public TCRs were found in many individuals. Because the 87-base-pair reads could not distinguish some IMGT-functional V segments, including TRBV6-2 and TRBV6-3, those segments were excluded. Cytomegalovirus status was reported to be diagnosed by the classifier with high specificity and sensitivity in both the original and validation cohorts. A further reported finding was that TCR beta sequences accurately predicted the HLA-A and HLA-B alleles for most subjects in the first cohort. Specific HLA alleles were associated with around 18,000 TCR beta sequences at a false discovery rate of 0.05 in a later analysis. The only immune exposure information available for the cohort was CMV serostatus.

The library was prepared using the immunoSEQ multiplex PCR assay. The multiplex PCR relied on a mix of 60 forward primers for TCR Vbeta segments and 13 reverse primers for TCR Jbeta segments. Amplification of the CDR3 region of rearranged TCR beta genes was performed with a multiplex PCR assay on genomic DNA. On the Illumina HiSeq System, the amplified TCR beta libraries were sequenced as 87-base-pair reads. Processing in the source paper ran as follows. Across the 640 or so repertoires, a later analysis counted roughly 77 million unique TCR beta chains, some 11 million of which were shared by at least two donors. Raw reads were error-corrected and collapsed into unique sequences with a nearest-neighbor algorithm that merged closely related sequences to remove PCR and sequencing errors. To assign V, D and J gene segments, CDR3 sequences were aligned to IMGT reference sequences. For a sequence to be retained, a match of at least six nucleotides was required to both a V gene segment and a J gene segment. Rearrangements were classified as productive when the CDR3 lacked stop codons and remained in frame with V and J, and all other rearrangements were classified as non-productive. CDR3 was defined by IMGT convention, running from the second conserved V-encoded cysteine to the conserved J-encoded phenylalanine. The earlier analysis of 587 of the donors excluded sequences that lacked an unambiguous match to a single V gene segment. In an earlier analysis of 500 to 750 of the donors, V segments were called functional above 56.7% productive rearrangements and were called segregating when the between-donor standard deviation exceeded 5%. To diagnose cytomegalovirus status from the catalog of TCR beta chain sequences, a statistical classification framework was built. In a later analysis, TCR nucleotide sequences were compared against IMGT/GENE-DB human TR gene sequences so that V and J genes could be assigned. In a later analysis, CDR3 sequences and most-parsimonious VDJ recombination scenarios were assigned using the TCRdist pipeline. In a later analysis, each TCR beta chain was defined by its CDR3 amino acid sequence together with its V-gene family, and reads lacking a unique V-gene family were excluded. To address suspected cross-contamination and a sequencing artifact, a later analysis removed 592 highly shared, low-generation-probability nucleotide sequences. In a later analysis, a clonal expansion index for each public chain was calculated from normalized within-repertoire ranks of inferred template counts. In a later analysis, generation probabilities were computed with a VDJ recombination model fitted to out-of-frame rearrangements, and the resulting probabilities were checked against IGoR. Hypergeometric tests were used in a later analysis to score TCR-TCR, TCR-HLA and TCR-CMV co-occurrence, with a repertoire-size bias correction applied to the TCR pairs. To estimate false discovery rates, a later analysis permuted the HLA or CMV assignments 20 times. In a later analysis, co-occurring TCRs were grouped using DBSCAN, and TCRdist sequence similarity was added for clustering within HLA-allele-positive subsets. Repertoires with fewer than 30,000 or more than 120,000 public chains, plus five repertoires with anomalous nucleotide sharing, were excluded from co-occurrence clustering. The table comes from immuneACCESS by way of TCRdb, which keeps in-frame sequences with V and J called. Part of the clones is missing from these tables; in studies checked, under half for an unresolved V gene and the rest for unknown reasons. D and trimming were read from the DNA, whereas the V and J calls and clone size are those reported in that table. The sample table holds tens of thousands of clones, of which 72% were seen once. Clones ranked in the top ten supply 22% of the sample.

Comment on this clone: It has no known antigen specificity. Base qualities are missing; no much larger clone stands one base away.

The CDR3 contains 14 residues, cysteine and phenylalanine counted. Only the CDR3 DNA stays, 42 bases, in frame from base 1. The germline V gene encodes CDR1 LGHNA and CDR2 YSLEER. V sheds 0 bases and J sheds 0 bases, leaving 6 bases between their ends. In total, 630 or so healthy bone marrow donors made up the cohort. Cohort members were all nominally healthy when sampled, although unrecorded immune exposures were likely present. The donor tested CMV seropositive, placing the donor among the 250 to 350 seropositive members of the cohort. A peripheral blood sample was provided by each donor, and peripheral blood mononuclear cells were used for TCR beta sequencing. The Qiagen DNeasy Blood Extraction Kit was used to extract genomic DNA from the blood cell samples.

Input material: PBMCs. The rearranged chain carries TRBV4-3 and TRBJ2-7; D gene: possibly TRBD1, on 5 matching bases. The clonotype was recovered from a woman between 50 and 59 years old in good health and CMV-seropositive. The CDR3 region has the sequence CASSQDRVSYEQYF. Read as DNA, the sequence is TGCGCCAGCAGCCAAGACAGGGTCTCCTACGAGCAGTACTTC.